The clone carrying this T cell receptor (beta chain) turned up a few times. Its antigen is not known. PCR was performed using 60 Vbeta and 13 Jbeta primers. TCRdb's copy holds only in-frame clones and misses some; the assay was immunoSEQ multiplex PCR. This sample has some 200,000 clones, with 9.5% found just once. The sample originates from a study of cytomegalovirus exposure and HLA in healthy donors. Study in general: The study placed around 80% of its roughly 410 genotyped donors in the Caucasian-associated ancestry cluster.

Study-wide findings and caveats: In vitro experiments confirmed that a few CMV-associated chains were specific for CMV antigens.

Trimming stripped 6 bases from V and 0 bases from J, with 14 bases between. Germline values: CDR1 KGHSH, CDR2 LQKENI. The CDR3 has 15 residues. This chain links TRBV18 with TRBJ1-2, with a weak D call TRBD1 (5 bases). The source material was PBMCs. The TCR comes from a woman aged 25 to 39 in good health and CMV-seropositive. The CDR3 sequence is CASSLAGGANYGYTF. DNA of the CDR3: TGTGCCAGCTCTCTGGCCGGGGGAGCTAACTATGGCTACACCTTC.